The clone carrying this T cell receptor (beta chain) was picked up one time. Its target is not known. Germline CDR1 is DFQATT and CDR2 is SNEGSKA (reference sequence). The CDR3 extends over 13 amino acids. These data are taken from a study of breast tumors, draining lymph nodes, adjacent tissues. The lymph nodes were axillary draining lymph nodes from breast cancer patients. MiXCR, run by TCRdb on the multiplex PCR reads, gives a single entry per CDR3 protein. The sample includes about 130,000 distinct CDR3 sequences, less than 20% seen only once; the top ten take 3.5% to 4.5%. Study results and limitations: The lymph node origin of tumor T cells was framed as consistent with a hypothesis, not demonstrated. Tumor repertoires ranked between lymph nodes and nontumor tissue in diversity, with V and J gene preferences. Tumor and nontumor repertoires were significantly more similar in luminal-like than in basal-like breast cancer.

V usage is TRBV20-1 and J usage is TRBJ1-1; 11 positions match TRBD1. The sample consisted of axillary lymph node tissue. The clonotype was recovered from a female donor with breast cancer. Some clones in this sample may be carry-over from other donors' samples. The CDR3 protein is CSRPGTGGTEAFF. Written as DNA, the CDR3 is TGCTCTCGACCCGGGACAGGGGGCACTGAAGCTTTCTTT.